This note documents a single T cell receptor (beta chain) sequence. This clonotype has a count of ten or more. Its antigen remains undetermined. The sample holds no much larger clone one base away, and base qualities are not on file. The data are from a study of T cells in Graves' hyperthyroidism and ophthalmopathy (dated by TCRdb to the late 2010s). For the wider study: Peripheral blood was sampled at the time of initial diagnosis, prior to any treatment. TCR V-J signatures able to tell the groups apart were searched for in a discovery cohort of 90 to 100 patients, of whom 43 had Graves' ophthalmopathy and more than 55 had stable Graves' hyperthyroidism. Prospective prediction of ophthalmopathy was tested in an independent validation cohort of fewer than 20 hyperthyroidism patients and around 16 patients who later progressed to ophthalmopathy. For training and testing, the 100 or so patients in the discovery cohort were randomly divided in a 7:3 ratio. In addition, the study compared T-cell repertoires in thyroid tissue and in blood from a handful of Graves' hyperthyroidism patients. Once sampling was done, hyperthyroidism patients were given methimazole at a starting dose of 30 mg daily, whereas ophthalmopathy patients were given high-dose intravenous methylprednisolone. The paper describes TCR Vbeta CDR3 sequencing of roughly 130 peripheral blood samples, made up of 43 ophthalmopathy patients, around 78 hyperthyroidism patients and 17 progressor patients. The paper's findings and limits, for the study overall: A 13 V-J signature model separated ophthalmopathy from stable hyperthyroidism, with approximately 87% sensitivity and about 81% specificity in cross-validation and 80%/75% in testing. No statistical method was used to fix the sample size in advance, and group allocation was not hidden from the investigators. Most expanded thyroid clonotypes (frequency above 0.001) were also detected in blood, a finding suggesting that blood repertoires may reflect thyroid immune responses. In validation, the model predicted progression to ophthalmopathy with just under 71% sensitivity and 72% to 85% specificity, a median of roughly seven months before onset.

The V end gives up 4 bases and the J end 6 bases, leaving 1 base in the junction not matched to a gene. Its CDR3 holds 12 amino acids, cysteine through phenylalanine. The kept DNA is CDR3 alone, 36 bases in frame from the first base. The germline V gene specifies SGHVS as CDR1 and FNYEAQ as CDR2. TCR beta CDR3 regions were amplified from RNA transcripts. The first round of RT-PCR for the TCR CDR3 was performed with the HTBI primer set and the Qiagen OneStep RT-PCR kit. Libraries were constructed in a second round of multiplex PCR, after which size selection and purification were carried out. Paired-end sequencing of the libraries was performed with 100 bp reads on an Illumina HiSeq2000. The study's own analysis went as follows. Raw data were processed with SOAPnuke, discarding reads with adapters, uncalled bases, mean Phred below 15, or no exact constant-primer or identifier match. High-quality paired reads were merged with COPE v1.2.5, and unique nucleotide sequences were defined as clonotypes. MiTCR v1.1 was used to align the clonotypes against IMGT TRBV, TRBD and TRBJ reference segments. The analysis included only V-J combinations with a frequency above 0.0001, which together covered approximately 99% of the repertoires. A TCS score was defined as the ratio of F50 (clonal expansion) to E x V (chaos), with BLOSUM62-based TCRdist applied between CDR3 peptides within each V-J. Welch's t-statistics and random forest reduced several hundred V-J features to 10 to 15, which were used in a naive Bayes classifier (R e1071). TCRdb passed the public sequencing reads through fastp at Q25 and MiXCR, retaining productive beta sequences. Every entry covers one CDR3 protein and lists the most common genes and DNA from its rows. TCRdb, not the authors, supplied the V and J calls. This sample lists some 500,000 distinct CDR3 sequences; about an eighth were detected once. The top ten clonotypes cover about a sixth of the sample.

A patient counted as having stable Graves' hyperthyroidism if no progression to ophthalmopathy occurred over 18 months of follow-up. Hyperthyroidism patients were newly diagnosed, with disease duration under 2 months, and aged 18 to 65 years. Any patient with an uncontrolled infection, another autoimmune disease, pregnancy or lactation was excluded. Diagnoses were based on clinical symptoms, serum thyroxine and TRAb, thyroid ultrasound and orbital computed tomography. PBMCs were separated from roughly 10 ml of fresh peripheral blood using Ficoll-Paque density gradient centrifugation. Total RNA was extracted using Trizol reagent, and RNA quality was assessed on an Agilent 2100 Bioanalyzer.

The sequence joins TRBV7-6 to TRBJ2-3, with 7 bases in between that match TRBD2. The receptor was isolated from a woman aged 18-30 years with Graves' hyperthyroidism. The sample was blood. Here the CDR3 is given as CASSSGGDTQYF. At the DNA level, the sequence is TGTGCCAGCAGCTCCGGGGGGGATACGCAGTATTTT.